This T cell receptor (beta chain) was identified during a study of blood T cell repertoires in COVID-19. Study context: Acute and convalescent COVID-19 samples came from the United States, Italy and Spain. The analysed material was cDNA or gDNA that came from T cells, B-cell-depleted T cells, or PBMCs.

In the study's own analysis: It was from reference gene primer amplification that nucleated cell counts were estimated. Data came from immunoSEQ multiplex PCR; TCRdb stores just in-frame clones and leaves some out. For V, J and clone size, that table is used; D and trimming come from the DNA. The table shows around 270,000 clones, with less than 90% occurring only once. This clone appeared a single time. Specimen: peripheral blood. This TCR derives from a man between 60 and 75 years old who had recovered from COVID-19.

CDR3 nucleotides: TGTGCCAGCAGTGCCCGGACAGGTCCCCACTCGGGAAACACCATATATTTT. Translated, it gives CASSARTGPHSGNTIYF. This sequence joins TRBV6-4 and TRBJ1-3, with TRBD1 matching 7 bases. The V segment lost 4 bases and the J segment 4 bases; nucleotides outside the gene matches: 13. This CDR3 is 17 amino acids long. Germline V gives CDR1 MRHNA, CDR2 SNTAGT.